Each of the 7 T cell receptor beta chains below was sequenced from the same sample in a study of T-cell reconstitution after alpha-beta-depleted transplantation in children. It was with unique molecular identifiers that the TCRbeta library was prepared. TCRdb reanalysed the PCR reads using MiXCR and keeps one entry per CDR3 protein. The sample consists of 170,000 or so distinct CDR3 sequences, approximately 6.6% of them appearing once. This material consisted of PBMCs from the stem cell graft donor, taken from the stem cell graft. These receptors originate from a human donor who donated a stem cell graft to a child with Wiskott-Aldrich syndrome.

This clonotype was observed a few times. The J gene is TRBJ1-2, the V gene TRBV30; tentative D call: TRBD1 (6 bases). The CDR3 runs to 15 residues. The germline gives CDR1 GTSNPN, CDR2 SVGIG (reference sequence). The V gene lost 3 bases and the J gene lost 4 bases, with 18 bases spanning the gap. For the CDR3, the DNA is TGTGCCTGGAGCCCCCGGGAGGGACAAGTCTATGGCTACACCTTC. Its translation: CAWSPREGQVYGYTF.

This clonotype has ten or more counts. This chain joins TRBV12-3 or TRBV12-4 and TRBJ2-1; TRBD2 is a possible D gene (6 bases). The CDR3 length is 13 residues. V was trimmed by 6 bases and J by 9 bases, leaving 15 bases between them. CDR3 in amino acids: CASSPTSISEQFF. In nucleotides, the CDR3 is TGTGCCAGCAGCCCTACTAGCATTAGTGAGCAGTTCTTC.

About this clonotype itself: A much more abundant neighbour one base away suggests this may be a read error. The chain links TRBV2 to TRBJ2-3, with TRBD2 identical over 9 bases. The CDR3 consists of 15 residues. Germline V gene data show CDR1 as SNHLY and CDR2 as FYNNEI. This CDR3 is CASSGRTSATDTRYF. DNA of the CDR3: TGTGCCAGCAGCGGCCGGACTAGCGCCACAGATACGCGGTATTTT.

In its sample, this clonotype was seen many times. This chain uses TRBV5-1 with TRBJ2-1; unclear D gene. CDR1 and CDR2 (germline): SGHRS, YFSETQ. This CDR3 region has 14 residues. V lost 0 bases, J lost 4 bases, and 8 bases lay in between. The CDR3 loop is CASSLEVPYNEQFF. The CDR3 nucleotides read TGCGCCAGCAGCTTGGAGGTTCCTTACAATGAGCAGTTCTTC.

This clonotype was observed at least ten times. The CDR3 coding sequence is TGTGCCAGCAGTTCCGTCGGACAAAGCTACGAGCAGTACTTC. It encodes CASSSVGQSYEQYF. V and J are TRBV7-9 and TRBJ2-7; D possibly corresponds to TRBD1 (5 bases). The CDR3 spans 14 residues. V was pared by 6 bases and J by 3 bases, with 15 bases between. From germline, CDR1 is SEHNR and CDR2 FQNEAQ (reference sequence).

The CDR3 sequence: CASTNSLAGDTQYF. CDR3 bases: TGTGCCAGCACCAACAGCTTAGCAGGAGATACGCAGTATTTT. This sequence joins TRBV28 and TRBJ2-3; D remains unclear. This CDR3 is built from 14 residues. V lost 7 bases and J lost 5, with 16 bases in between. CDR1 is MDHEN, CDR2 SYDVKM, per germline.

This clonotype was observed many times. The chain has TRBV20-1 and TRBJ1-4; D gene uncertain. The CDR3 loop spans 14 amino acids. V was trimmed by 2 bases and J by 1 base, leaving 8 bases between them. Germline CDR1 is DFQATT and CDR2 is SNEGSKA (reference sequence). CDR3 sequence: CSARPPETNEKLFF. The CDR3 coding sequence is TGCAGTGCTAGACCACCGGAAACTAATGAAAAACTGTTTTTT.